The 24 T cell receptor beta chains reported below all come from one sample, sequenced in a study of Ad26.COV2.S vaccination and SARS-CoV-2 variants. Treatment: some 20 received Ad26.COV2.S at low or high dose, single or two shots; roughly five received placebo; per-sample allocation not given. Vaccine and placebo recipients were sampled on day 63 after the first injection. The protocol was immunoSEQ multiplex PCR, while the TCRdb copy is restricted to in-frame clones and leaves out a portion. The sample yields about 280,000 clones, approximately 89% seen once. Sample: peripheral blood, taken in a trial of Ad26.COV2.S vaccine versus placebo. All receptors come from a person aged 18-60 years who received the Ad26.COV2.S COVID-19 vaccine or a placebo.

The J gene is TRBJ1-2, the V gene TRBV5-6; TRBD1 might be the D (6 bases). The length of the CDR3 is 13 residues. The ends were cut back, 3 bases at V and 5 bases at J, with 11 bases in the middle. Looked up from germline, CDR1 is SGHDT and CDR2 is YYEEEE. CDR3 sequence: CASSSRGGYGYTF. The CDR3 nucleotides read TGTGCCAGCAGCTCACGAGGGGGTTATGGCTACACCTTC.

V gene TRBV18 combines with J gene TRBJ1-1; D gene ambiguous. Germline V lookup: CDR1 KGHSH, CDR2 LQKENI. V lost 3 bases to trimming and J lost 1 base, with 12 bases between them. This CDR3 is 15 amino acids long. As DNA, the CDR3 is TGTGCCAGCTCACCTAGGGAGGTAGGGAACACTGAAGCTTTCTTT. Protein sequence: CASSPREVGNTEAFF. Using reference TRBV18 and TRBJ1-1 for the parts outside the CDR3, the full variable domain is NAGVMQNPRHLVRRRGQEARLRCSPMKGHSHVYWYRQLPEEGLKFMVYLQKENIIDESGMPKERFSAEFPKEGPSILRIQQVVRGDSAAYFCASSPREVGNTEAFFGQGTRLTVV.

The genes are TRBV5-5 and TRBJ2-2; TRBD1 matches 11 bases. Germline assignment: CDR1 SGHKS and CDR2 YYEKEE (reference sequence). J lost 0 bases, V lost 0 bases, and 4 bases had no gene match. The CDR3 contains 18 residues. CDR3 loop: CASSLGTGGPANTGELFF. CDR3 bases: TGTGCCAGCAGCTTGGGGACAGGGGGCCCCGCGAACACCGGGGAGCTGTTTTTT.

V is TRBV7-2 and J is TRBJ2-1, with unresolved D. The V gene's germline CDR1 is SGHTA and CDR2 FQGNSA. CDR3 length equals 11 residues. V was trimmed by 5 bases and J by 6 bases, leaving 5 bases between them. DNA of the CDR3: TGTGCCAGCAGCGCTATCAATGAGCAGTTCTTC. Protein sequence: CASSAINEQFF.

The DNA for the CDR3 is TGCGCCAGCAGCCTGGAGGGGGCCGGGGCCACCTTC. This encodes CASSLEGAGATF. This rearrangement joins TRBV5-1 to TRBJ1-2; TRBD1 aligns across 7 bases. The CDR3 sequence is 12 residues long. The germline V gene encodes CDR1 SGHRS and CDR2 YFSETQ. V shed 4 bases and J 13 bases; nucleotides not matched to a gene: 10. The whole variable domain, remainder taken from reference TRBV5-1 and TRBJ1-2, is KAGVTQTPRYLIKTRGQQVTLSCSPISGHRSVSWYQQTPGQGLQFLFEYFSETQRNKGNFPGRFSGRQFSNSRSEMNVSTLELGDSALYLCASSLEGAGATFGSGTRLTVV.

V gene TRBV2 combines with J gene TRBJ1-1; TRBD1 agrees at 8 bases. Germline-derived CDR1 and CDR2 are SNHLY and FYNNEI. V shed 6 bases, J shed 5 bases, and the junction held 5 bases outside the gene matches. The CDR3 runs to 13 residues. CDR3 amino acids: CASRRDRGTEAFF. Here the CDR3 DNA reads TGTGCCAGCAGGCGTGACAGGGGAACTGAAGCTTTCTTT. Drawing the rest from reference TRBV2 and TRBJ1-1, the complete variable domain is EPEVTQTPSHQVTQMGQEVILRCVPISNHLYFYWYRQILGQKVEFLVSFYNNEISEKSEIFDDQFSVERPDGSNFTLKIRSTKLEDSAMYFCASRRDRGTEAFFGQGTRLTVV.

The chain carries TRBV4-1 and TRBJ2-5; 10 positions agree with TRBD2. The V and J ends lost 0 bases and 0 bases, in that order; junction bases with no gene match: 7. The CDR3 consists of 18 residues. Germline V gene lookup returns CDR1 MGHRA and CDR2 YSYEKL. The DNA of the CDR3 is TGCGCCAGCAGCCAAGAACTCCTAGCGGGGGCTTACCAAGAGACCCAGTACTTC. Protein sequence: CASSQELLAGAYQETQYF.

The chain uses TRBV27 and TRBJ2-5, with 8 bases matching TRBD2. Germline V lookup: CDR1 MNHEY, CDR2 SMNVEV (reference sequence). Unmatched junction bases numbered 7, after V lost 7 bases and J lost 9 bases. This CDR3 is 12 amino acids long. The CDR3 loop is CASKRGQGSQYF. CDR3 DNA: TGTGCCAGCAAGCGGGGGCAAGGGTCCCAGTACTTC.

The V and J genes are TRBV19 and TRBJ2-7; a possible D gene is TRBD1 (5 bases). Germline V CDR1 and CDR2: LNHDA, SQIVND (reference sequence). The CDR3 is 15 amino acids. Trimming left V 2 bases short and J 5 bases short, with 16 bases between. This chain's CDR3 is CASSIISAGSNEQYF. The CDR3 DNA is TGTGCCAGTAGTATAATAAGTGCAGGGTCCAACGAGCAGTACTTC.

The rearrangement uses TRBV19 and TRBJ2-7; 10 nucleotides align to TRBD1. CDR3 size: 14 residues. Trimming cost V 6 bases and J 3 bases; bases outside gene matches: 5. Germline V lookup: CDR1 LNHDA, CDR2 SQIVND (reference sequence). CDR3 region: CASSYGDRGYEQYF. CDR3 coding DNA: TGTGCCAGTAGCTACGGGGACAGGGGCTACGAGCAGTACTTC.

This chain uses TRBV27 with TRBJ2-5, with a weak D call TRBD2 (6 bases). The ends were cut back, 2 bases at V and 9 bases at J, with 10 bases in the middle. Germline V lookup: CDR1 MNHEY, CDR2 SMNVEV (reference sequence). The CDR3 runs 12 residues. The CDR3 DNA follows: TGTGCCAGCAGTTTACCGGGCGGGGCCCAGTACTTC. Amino acid sequence: CASSLPGGAQYF.

This clone has only one observation. The chain carries TRBV3-1 (or the pseudogene TRBV3-2) and TRBJ2-3; no definite D call. The germline V gene encodes CDR1 LGHDT and CDR2 YNNKEL (reference sequence). V lost 5 bases to trimming and J lost 1 base, with 22 bases between them. This CDR3 has 18 amino acids. CDR3 residues: CASSTHRWLRRRTDTQYF. Written as DNA, the CDR3 is TGTGCCAGCAGCACACATAGATGGCTCCGGCGGCGCACAGATACGCAGTATTTT.

The V gene is TRBV7-9, the J gene TRBJ2-5, with TRBD1 identical over 7 bases. The V gene end was trimmed by 3 bases and the J gene end by 5 bases; junction bases not matched to a gene: 6. The CDR3 is 14 residues long. Germline CDR1 and CDR2: SEHNR and FQNEAQ (reference sequence). CDR3 amino acids: CASSFNRGSETQYF. In nucleotides, the CDR3 is TGTGCCAGCAGCTTTAACAGGGGATCGGAGACCCAGTACTTC.

The J gene is TRBJ1-1, the V gene TRBV11-2; D is ambiguous. Germline CDR1 SGHAT, CDR2 FQNNGV. The CDR3 runs to 13 residues. V was clipped by 2 bases and J by 2 bases, with 6 bases between them. This chain's CDR3 is CASSLNPNTEAFF. DNA of the CDR3: TGTGCCAGCAGCTTAAACCCCAACACTGAAGCTTTCTTT.

This chain uses TRBV19 with TRBJ1-2; 11 nucleotides align to TRBD1. With 6 bases clipped from V and 4 bases from J, the junction kept 10 bases outside the gene matches. CDR1 is LNHDA and CDR2 is SQIVND in the germline V gene (reference sequence). The CDR3 extends over 16 amino acids. CDR3 nucleotides: TGTGCCAGTAGGCCGGGACAGGGGGTTCCGGGCTATGGCTACACCTTC. It is translated as CASRPGQGVPGYGYTF.

The sample holds one count of this clone. The genes are TRBV10-3 and TRBJ2-7; 8 bases map to TRBD2. Germline trimming cut 3 bases from V and 2 bases from J; bases unmatched to any gene: 3. Germline lookup yields CDR1 ENHRY and CDR2 SYGVKD. CDR3 length equals 14 residues. Here the CDR3 DNA reads TGTGCCATCAGTGACACCGGGGGGGCCTACGAGCAGTACTTC. It encodes CAISDTGGAYEQYF.

J is TRBJ1-6 and V is TRBV25-1; TRBD1 is a possible D gene (6 bases). CDR1 and CDR2 (germline): MGHDK, SYGVNS. V was cut by 4 bases and J by 4 bases, with 14 bases left in between. There are 16 residues in the CDR3. CDR3 DNA sequence: TGTGCCAGCAGTGGCAACCTCAGGGGTTATAATTCACCCCTCCACTTT. This gives the protein CASSGNLRGYNSPLHF.

This chain uses TRBV7-9 with TRBJ2-5; the D gene could be TRBD1 or TRBD2 (5 bases each). The CDR3 sequence is 13 residues long. Germline assignment: CDR1 SEHNR and CDR2 FQNEAQ (reference sequence). V dropped 6 bases and J dropped 1 base, with 9 bases sitting between them. CDR3 in amino acids: CASRRDGQETQYF. CDR3 in DNA: TGTGCCAGCAGAAGGGACGGCCAAGAGACCCAGTACTTC.

This clone was detected only once. The chain recombines TRBV5-1 with TRBJ1-1, with a possible D match to TRBD1 (6 bases). Germline CDR1 reads SGHRS; CDR2 reads YFSETQ. This CDR3 is 14 amino acids long. Trimming took 0 bases from V and 1 from J, leaving 7 bases between them. This CDR3 is CASSLGGGNTEAFF. The CDR3 bases are TGCGCCAGCAGCTTGGGAGGGGGGAACACTGAAGCTTTCTTT.

The V and J genes are TRBV6-1 and TRBJ1-6; D gene uncertain. CDR3 length: 14 residues. Deletions cut 0 bases from V and 8 bases from J, with 8 bases between. The germline gives CDR1 MNHNS, CDR2 SASEGT. As DNA, the CDR3 is TGTGCCAGCAGTGAAGCGGTGGGTTATTCACCCCTCCACTTT. Translation gives CASSEAVGYSPLHF.

The genes are TRBV5-1 and TRBJ2-7; D may be TRBD2 (7 bases). V gave up 1 base and J gave up 3 bases, with 17 bases separating them. Germline V gives CDR1 SGHRS, CDR2 YFSETQ. CDR3 length: 16 residues. CDR3 sequence reads: CASSLSGGGPLYEQYF. DNA for the CDR3: TGCGCCAGCAGCTTGTCCGGCGGGGGCCCACTCTACGAGCAGTACTTC.

This clone was found once. The chain recombines TRBV7-9 with TRBJ1-1, with D unresolved. Trimming pared 6 bases from V and 0 bases from J, leaving 11 bases between. Looked up from germline, CDR1 is SEHNR and CDR2 is FQNEAQ (reference sequence). The CDR3 length is 14 residues. The CDR3 DNA follows: TGTGCCAGCAGACGCGCCGGGGTGAACACTGAAGCTTTCTTT. It encodes CASRRAGVNTEAFF.

The V and J genes are TRBV9 and TRBJ2-4; tentatively, D is TRBD2 (5 bases). V was clipped by 0 bases and J by 6 bases, with 16 bases between them. Germline V gene data show CDR1 as SGDLS and CDR2 as YYNGEE. This CDR3 spans 16 amino acids. CDR3 sequence: CASSVGTGSSGNIQYF. CDR3 bases: TGTGCCAGCAGCGTAGGGACGGGGAGTTCGGGAAACATTCAGTACTTC.

This chain connects TRBV19 to TRBJ1-1; D remains ambiguous. Deletions cut 5 bases from V and 1 base from J, with 20 bases between. The CDR3 is made up of 17 amino acids. Germline CDR1 LNHDA, CDR2 SQIVND (reference sequence). As DNA, the CDR3 is TGTGCCAGTAGTGTCGCCAGCCCACTGTCCCCGAACACTGAAGCTTTCTTT. This codes for CASSVASPLSPNTEAFF.